This record looks at one T cell receptor (beta chain) sequence and its context. The antigen is not known. These data originate in a study of cytomegalovirus exposure and HLA in healthy donors. General study findings and limits: Fewer than 200 TCR beta chains were listed as cytomegalovirus-associated.

The CDR3 loop spans 15 amino acids. With 7 bases clipped from V and 0 bases from J, the junction kept 5 bases outside the gene matches. Germline CDR1 and CDR2: MGHDK and SYGVNS. Healthy bone marrow donors formed the donor group. Both 60 Vbeta primers and 13 Jbeta primers went into the PCR. Assay used: immunoSEQ multiplex PCR; TCRdb lists only in-frame clones, some missing. The sample consists of approximately 150,000 clones, roughly 80% of them appearing once. The sequence derives from a woman in her sixties or seventies in good health and CMV-seronegative. The sequenced sample was PBMCs. This sequence joins TRBV25-1 and TRBJ2-1, with 8 bases identical to TRBD2. CDR3 region: CASTPGGASYNEQFF. The CDR3 DNA reads TGTGCCAGCACCCCCGGGGGGGCCTCCTACAATGAGCAGTTCTTC.